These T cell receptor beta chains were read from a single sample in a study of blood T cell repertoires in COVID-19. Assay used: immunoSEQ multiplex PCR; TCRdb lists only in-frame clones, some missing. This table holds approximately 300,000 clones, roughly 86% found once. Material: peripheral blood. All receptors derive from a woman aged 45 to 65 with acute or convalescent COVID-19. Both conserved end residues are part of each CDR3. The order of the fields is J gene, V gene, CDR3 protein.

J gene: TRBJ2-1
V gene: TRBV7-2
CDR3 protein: CASSLALADSYNEQFF

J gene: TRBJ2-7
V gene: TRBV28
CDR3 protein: CASSSLQGTGYEQYF

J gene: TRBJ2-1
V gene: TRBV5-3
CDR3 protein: CAAFEDRGGCEQFF

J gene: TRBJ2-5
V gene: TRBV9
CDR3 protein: CASSVWPGQETQYF

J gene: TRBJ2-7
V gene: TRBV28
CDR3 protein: CASSLGWAGGSYEQYF

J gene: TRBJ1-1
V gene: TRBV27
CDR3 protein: CASSLSSGGGEAFF

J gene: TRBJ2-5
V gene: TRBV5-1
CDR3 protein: CASSLAPGLAETQYF

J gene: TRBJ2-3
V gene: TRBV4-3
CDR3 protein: CASRSTGSTDTQYF

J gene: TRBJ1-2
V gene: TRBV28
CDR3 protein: CASSLGTARIGGYTF

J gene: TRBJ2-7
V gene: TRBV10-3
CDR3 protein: CAISSTGSRTYEQYF

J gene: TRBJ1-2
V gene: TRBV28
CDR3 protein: CASSAGVNYGYTF

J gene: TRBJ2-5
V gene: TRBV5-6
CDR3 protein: CASSLYRQETQYF

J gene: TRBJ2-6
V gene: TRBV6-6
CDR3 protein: CASSTDSGANVLTF

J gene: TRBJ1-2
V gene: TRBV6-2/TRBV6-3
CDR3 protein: CASSRQGFLGGYTF

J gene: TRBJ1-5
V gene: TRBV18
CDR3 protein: CASSGTGDRQPQHF

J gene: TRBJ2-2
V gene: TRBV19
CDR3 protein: CASSIGSGSRMRLNTGELFF

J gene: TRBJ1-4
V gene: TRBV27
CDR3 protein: CASSRVAFATNEKLFF

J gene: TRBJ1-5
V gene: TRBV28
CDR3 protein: CASSPRGTGGFQPQHF

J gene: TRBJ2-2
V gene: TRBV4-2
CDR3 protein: CASSQDAGGSTGELFF

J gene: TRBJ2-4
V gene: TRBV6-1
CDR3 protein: CASSEARATGRSIQYF

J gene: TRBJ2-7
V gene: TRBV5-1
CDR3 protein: CASSLDGLASSYEQYF

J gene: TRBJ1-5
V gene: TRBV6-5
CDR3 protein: CASSYSRGSNQPQHF

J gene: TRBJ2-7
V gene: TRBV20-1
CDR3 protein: CSGRGNYEQYF

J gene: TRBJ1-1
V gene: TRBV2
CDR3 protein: CASSPRQVGAFF

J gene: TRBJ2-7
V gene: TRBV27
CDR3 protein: CASSLRTGLYEQYF

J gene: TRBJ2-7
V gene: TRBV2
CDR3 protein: CASSELGSSSYEQYF

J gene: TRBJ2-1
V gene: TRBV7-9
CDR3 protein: CASSLGGTSGKGRYNEQFF